What follows are 15 T cell receptor beta chains derived from one specimen sequenced in a study of spatial heterogeneity in lung cancer. TCRdb reprocessed the 5' RACE reads via MiXCR and lists one record per CDR3 protein. Here the sample spans some 30,000 distinct CDR3 sequences, approximately 5.9% being singletons. This sample's time point: blood at routine non-recurrence follow-up after resection. The sample consisted of PBMCs, taken at follow-up. The receptors stem from a female donor with early-stage non-small cell lung cancer.

This clonotype was counted ten times or more. The V call is TRBV5-1, the J call TRBJ2-5; D not resolved. The CDR3 covers 15 residues. V lost 0 bases to trimming and J lost 5 bases, with 14 bases between them. Germline loops: CDR1 SGHRS, CDR2 YFSETQ. CDR3 coding DNA: TGCGCCAGCAGCTTGGCCAGCGACCCCGGGGAGACCCAGTACTTC. Translation: CASSLASDPGETQYF.

This clonotype occurred many times. The genes are TRBV6-1 and TRBJ1-2, with a possible D match to TRBD1 (5 bases). Between the trimmed V and J ends, which lost 2 bases and 7 bases, there was a span of 11 bases. There are 13 residues in the CDR3. The germline V gene has CDR1 MNHNS and CDR2 SASEGT. The chain's CDR3 is CASSEIQGGGYTF. The CDR3 region has the DNA TGTGCCAGCAGTGAAATCCAGGGAGGTGGCTACACCTTC.

This clonotype has ten or more counts. The chain has TRBV5-4 and TRBJ2-5; tentative D call: TRBD2 (6 bases). Trimming removed 4 bases at V and 5 bases at J, with 15 bases between. The CDR3 is made up of 14 amino acids. CDR1 and CDR2 from the germline V gene are SGHNT and YYREEE (reference sequence). In nucleotides, the CDR3 is TGTGCCAGCAGCCCTTCAAGGGACTTGGAGACCCAGTACTTC. Amino acid sequence: CASSPSRDLETQYF.

This clonotype has ten or more counts. DNA for the CDR3: TGCGCCAGCAGCCAATCCCCGTATGGTTCCTACAATGAGCAGTTCTTC. Translated: CASSQSPYGSYNEQFF. The gene calls are TRBV4-3 and TRBJ2-1; D gene unclear. Germline V gene sequence: CDR1 LGHNA, CDR2 YSLEER. V was clipped by 2 bases and J by 1 base, with 12 bases between them. The CDR3 spans 16 residues.

At least ten counts were recorded for this clonotype. The chain combines TRBV4-3 with TRBJ2-3; the D gene is possibly TRBD1 (6 bases). The CDR3 covers 16 residues. The germline gives CDR1 LGHNA, CDR2 YSLEER. The germline V and J ends were trimmed by 0 bases and 2 bases, with 12 bases remaining between them. Written as DNA, the CDR3 is TGCGCCAGCAGCCAAGATGCAGGACAGACCACAGATACGCAGTATTTT. Protein sequence: CASSQDAGQTTDTQYF.

Only a few counts were recorded for this clonotype. This chain links TRBV20-1 with TRBJ1-5; 7 bases fit TRBD1. CDR1 and CDR2 from the germline V gene are DFQATT and SNEGSKA (reference sequence). J lost 2 bases, V lost 6 bases, and 4 bases had no gene match. The CDR3 loop spans 13 amino acids. The CDR3, as DNA: TGCAGTGCCCCCACAGGGGGCAATCAGCCCCAGCATTTT. This encodes CSAPTGGNQPQHF.

This chain links TRBV14 with TRBJ1-6, with 11 bases matching TRBD1. V lost 3 bases to trimming and J lost 6 bases; unmatched junction nucleotides: 1. Germline CDR1 SGHDN, CDR2 FVKESK. This CDR3 is built from 15 residues. Here the CDR3 DNA reads TGTGCCAGCAGCCAGGACAGGGGGCTTAATTCACCCCTCCACTTT. It specifies CASSQDRGLNSPLHF.

This clonotype was counted ten times or more. The rearrangement links TRBV5-1 to TRBJ2-1; 9 bases agree with TRBD2. Germline values: CDR1 SGHRS, CDR2 YFSETQ. J gave up 5 bases and V 7 bases, and 10 bases lay outside the gene matches. This CDR3 has 15 residues. DNA of the CDR3: TGCGCCAGCGCTAGTAGCGGGAGTACCCACAATGAGCAGTTCTTC. This gives the protein CASASSGSTHNEQFF.

This clonotype has only a few counts. The V call is TRBV7-2, the J call TRBJ1-1; possible D gene TRBD1, 5 bases. This CDR3 is built from 14 residues. V lost 2 bases to trimming and J lost 4 bases, with 11 bases between them. Per germline, CDR1 SGHTA and CDR2 FQGNSA. Here the CDR3 DNA reads TGTGCCAGCAGCTTACAGGGCGGGAGCACTGAAGCTTTCTTT. This sequence encodes CASSLQGGSTEAFF. The entire variable domain, with the rest obtained from reference TRBV7-2 and TRBJ1-1, is as follows: GAGVSQSPSNKVTEKGKDVELRCDPISGHTALYWYRQSLGQGLEFLIYFQGNSAPDKSGLPSDRFSAERTGGSVSTLTIQRTQQEDSAVYLCASSLQGGSTEAFFGQGTRLTVV.

This clonotype was counted many times. The gene calls are TRBV20-1 and TRBJ2-7; no clear D. Trimming removed 6 bases from V and 0 bases from J, with 15 bases in between. The CDR3 length is 14 residues. Germline CDR1 DFQATT, CDR2 SNEGSKA (reference sequence). The CDR3 loop reads CSARKALSSYEQYF. The DNA of the CDR3 is TGCAGTGCCAGGAAGGCGCTCAGCTCCTACGAGCAGTACTTC.

This clonotype was picked up many times. This chain links TRBV20-1 with TRBJ2-5, with 10 bases fitting TRBD1. Germline-derived CDR1 and CDR2 are DFQATT and SNEGSKA (reference sequence). Trimming took 5 bases from V and 0 from J; bases not matched to a gene: 6. CDR3 length equals 15 residues. Written as DNA, the CDR3 is TGCAGTGCTCGGCCGGGACAGGGGCACCAAGAGACCCAGTACTTC. Amino acids: CSARPGQGHQETQYF.

Many counts were recorded for this clonotype. J is TRBJ2-3 and V is TRBV10-3; D ambiguous. V lost 0 bases to trimming and J lost 0 bases, with 13 bases between them. Germline V CDR1 and CDR2: ENHRY, SYGVKD. The length of the CDR3 is 17 residues. The CDR3 is CAISESASSASTDTQYF. Here the CDR3 DNA reads TGTGCCATCAGTGAGTCAGCGTCCAGTGCTAGCACAGATACGCAGTATTTT.

The CDR3 nucleotides read TGCAGCGTTGTATTGTTGTACGGGGAGCTGTTTTTT. Translated, it gives CSVVLLYGELFF. This chain links TRBV29-1 with TRBJ2-2; D remains unclear. Germline CDR1 and CDR2: SQVTM and ANQGSEA. Trimming cost V 4 bases and J 7 bases, with 10 bases left between them. This CDR3 is 12 amino acids long.

This clonotype was counted many times. This chain links TRBV6-1 with TRBJ1-1; possible D gene TRBD1, 5 bases. V shed 0 bases and J shed 12 bases, with 14 bases lying between them. The CDR3 runs 13 residues. Germline V gives CDR1 MNHNS, CDR2 SASEGT. CDR3 residues: CASSEAIGTGPFF. The CDR3 DNA is TGTGCCAGCAGTGAAGCAATCGGGACCGGGCCTTTCTTT.

There are many counts of this clonotype. The V and J genes are TRBV11-2 and TRBJ1-6; tentatively, D is TRBD1 (5 bases). From germline, CDR1 is SGHAT and CDR2 FQNNGV. V lost 5 bases, J lost 8 bases, and 7 bases lay in between. The CDR3 contains 12 residues. The CDR3 sequence: CASSRGDSPLHF. CDR3 DNA sequence: TGTGCCAGCAGCCGGGGGGATTCACCCCTCCACTTT.